The present T cell receptor beta chain was sequenced within a study of neurological immune-mediated disorders. Unsorted libraries were prepared from 2 million PBMCs that had been stored at -80 C. This clonotype was detected many times. The target antigen is unknown. 5'RACE generated cDNA with 10-nucleotide random UMIs. Via MiXCR, TCRdb re-called the 5' RACE reads, giving one row per CDR3 protein. Of 40,000 to 50,000 distinct CDR3 sequences in the sample, 2.5% are singletons; the top ten hold about 12%. V lost 2 bases, J lost 4 bases, and 6 bases lay in between. The CDR3 is 13 amino acids. CDR1 and CDR2 from the germline V gene are SGHKS and YYEKEE (reference sequence). Study-wide findings and caveats: Sharing of CDR3 amino acid sequences among expanded clones across subjects was absent, suggesting private repertoires in all groups.

The sequencing sample was made of PBMCs. The V and J genes are TRBV5-5 and TRBJ2-2, with a weak D call TRBD2 (6 bases). The sequence derives from a man aged 30-40 years with multiple sclerosis. In DNA, the CDR3 is TGTGCCAGCAGCTTCGGGAGCACCGGGGAGCTGTTTTTT. This translates into CASSFGSTGELFF.